This T cell receptor beta chain was sequenced during a study of CD8 T cells in Susac syndrome. As for the study in general: Patients with Susac syndrome who were sequenced included five or six with active disease and fewer than 10 in remission. General observations from the study: Expansion of Susac CD8+ clones peaked in TEMRA cells and in active patients.

TEMRA cells were FACS-enriched, unlike CD8+ and CD4+ T cells, which were negatively isolated. Random hexamers were used to reverse transcribe the RNA input (about 0.5 to 1 ug). The CDR3 of TCR beta was amplified by immunoSEQ multiplex PCR across 54 Vbeta and 13 Jbeta. From the immunoSEQ multiplex PCR reads, TCRdb called clonotypes with MiXCR, one entry per CDR3 protein. The sample holds 100,000 to 150,000 distinct CDR3 sequences, over 85% seen once. CDR1 and CDR2 from the germline V gene are SGHNT and YYREEE (reference sequence). Between the trimmed V and J ends, which lost 1 base and 2 bases, there was a span of 18 bases. CDR3 length: 17 residues. A remark on this clonotype: As yet, its antigen is unknown.

The J gene is TRBJ2-5, the V gene TRBV5-4; TRBD2 might be the D (7 bases). This sequence was found in a human donor with Susac syndrome. Sequencing was done on a sample of CD8+ T cells from PBMCs. CDR3 region: CASSLWGAGAEQETQYF. CDR3 nucleotide sequence: TGTGCCAGCAGCTTGTGGGGGGCGGGAGCTGAACAAGAGACCCAGTACTTC.